This TCR beta chain stems from a study of T cell responses to AZD1222 COVID-19 vaccine (dated by TCRdb to the early 2020s). As for the study more broadly: AZD1222 recipients with second doses at about 4 weeks or about 12 weeks were pooled, because spike-specific TCR depth and breadth did not differ between schedules. A total of around 240 trial participants underwent TCR sequencing, of whom around 210 had received two doses of AZD1222 and around 25 had received two doses of the MenACWY control vaccine. Enrollment into the trials was organized by age into subgroups of 18-55, 56-69 and 70-plus years, and those subgroups contained about 160, 30 and 59 TCR-sequenced participants, respectively.

The junction shows trimming of 0 bases on V and 0 bases on J, plus 6 bases between the germline ends. CDR1 and CDR2 are read off the germline V gene as SGHRS and YFSETQ. The CDR3 measures 14 amino acids from cysteine to phenylalanine. The retained sequence is limited to the CDR3, 42 bases, with the frame set at the first base. Here is what the overall study found, with its caveats: Epitopes outside the regions mutated in the B.1.351 and B.1.1.7 variants were reportedly recognized by nearly half of the unique spike-specific TCRs. Because no samples from the day 14 peak response were available, repertoires could be characterized only after the peak T cell response. Only six or seven AZD1222 recipients were SARS-CoV-2 seropositive at baseline, limiting conclusions about previously exposed vaccinees. In the small 56-69-year group, the increase in depth fell short of significance, most likely because of low power. The whole spike protein was spanned by vaccine-associated CD4 TCRs, and dominant responses were seen in regions 160-218 and 743-854. Participants were mostly white British and included more females than males, and it was suggested by the authors that clonal diversity may have been underestimated. A significant rise in spike-specific TCR breadth and depth was observed after two AZD1222 doses relative to day 0 and relative to MenACWY recipients.

The CDR3 regions of human TCRbeta chains were subjected to immunosequencing. The authors processed their data as follows. TCRs in the repertoires were compared against a reference library of SARS-CoV-2-specific TCRs that had been generated with the MIRA antigen-specificity platform. Breadth meant the fraction of unique TCRs that were SARS-CoV-2-associated, whereas depth meant the fraction of total T cells that were SARS-CoV-2-associated. Using the MIRA data, each spike-specific TCR was mapped to the spike region that the TCR reacts to and placed in a CD4 or CD8 class. Log10-transformed breadth and depth values were compared by one-way ANOVA with Sidak's multiple comparisons tests. TCRdb re-hosts the immuneACCESS table, in-frame sequences only. Its copies lack some clones; in the studies checked, an unresolved V gene accounts for under half of them, and the cause for the rest is not known. That table is the source of V, J and clone size, and D and trimming were worked out from the DNA. A total of 100,000 to 150,000 clones appear in this sample, around 94% of them only once. The leading ten clones occupy approximately 1.5% of the sample.

In light of the paper, this sample's time point label describes: baseline before first vaccination. Vaccinee samples were obtained from the UK trials COV001 and COV002, which included a single-blind randomized controlled phase 2/3 trial of AZD1222 (ChAdOx1 nCoV-19) in healthy adults. For TCRbeta chain sequencing, PBMC samples were collected from trial participants at day 0 and at day 28 after the second dose. Worth noting for this clone: Its antigen is not yet known. No much larger clone exists at a distance of one base, and base qualities are not known.

The chain is made from TRBV5-1 and TRBJ2-5, with the D gene call left open. The sequence was obtained from an adult in good health. The sample here was peripheral blood, taken on day 0 of AZD1222 vaccination. This receptor has the CDR3 CASSLGGYQETQYF. The nucleotides are TGCGCCAGCAGCTTGGGGGGATACCAAGAGACCCAGTACTTC.